Sequencing of this T cell receptor (beta chain) was carried out in a study of cytomegalovirus exposure and HLA in healthy donors. The CDR3 consists of 15 residues. From germline, CDR1 is SGHTA and CDR2 FQGNSA. V was pared by 4 bases and J by 1 base, with 11 bases between. Primers included in the PCR were 60 Vbeta and 13 Jbeta primers. Here immunoSEQ multiplex PCR was the method, and the copy in TCRdb shows in-frame clones only, minus some. The table lists fewer than 200,000 clones, around 81% of them singletons. The gene calls are TRBV7-2 and TRBJ2-1; tentatively, D is TRBD1 (8 bases). The sequencing sample was made of PBMCs. The receptor's source is a woman in her 30s in good health and CMV-seronegative. CDR3 DNA sequence: TGTGCCAGCAGCTCACAGGGGGGGTCCTACAATGAGCAGTTCTTC. Translated, it gives CASSSQGGSYNEQFF.